This T cell receptor beta chain was identified during a study of graft-versus-host responses after intestinal transplantation. Study in general: Multivisceral, liver-intestinal, or isolated intestinal transplants were performed in recipients. Induction with anti-thymocyte globulin, then tacrolimus and steroids for 2 to 3 years, was given to all recipients.

Notes on this clone: Its antigen remains unidentified.

Findings and limits, study-wide: Peak circulating GvH clone levels were associated with early post-transplant HvG declines. Analysis identified GvH clones in recipient marrow, with some appearing first in ileum or blood.

Profiling relied on immunoSEQ multiplex PCR, and the TCRdb table lists in-frame clones only, not all of them. Counted here are approximately 38,000 clones, around 83% occurring once; the ten biggest clones make up about 3.5%. Trimming pared 4 bases from V and 1 base from J, leaving 11 bases between. CDR1 and CDR2 from the germline V gene are SNHLY and FYNNEI. This CDR3 is 15 amino acids long. This receptor was obtained from a human patient who received an intestinal transplant, so some T cells may come from the graft donor. The sample consisted of PBMCs, taken about 160 weeks after transplant. This rearrangement joins TRBV2 to TRBJ1-5; D gene uncertain. CDR3 in DNA: TGTGCCAGCAGTGTTGGCAGAAGCAGCAATCAGCCCCAGCATTTT. It encodes CASSVGRSSNQPQHF.